Reported below is one T cell receptor (beta chain). Its antigen remains unknown. It was on clinical symptoms, serum thyroxine, TRAb, thyroid ultrasound and orbital computed tomography that diagnosis relied. For repertoire sequencing, the TCR beta CDR3 regions were amplified from RNA transcripts. HTBI-primed RT-PCR formed the first round, and a multiplex PCR formed the second. TCRdb re-analysed the multiplex PCR reads in MiXCR, keeping a single row per CDR3 protein. This table has about 740,000 distinct CDR3 sequences, 40% appearing once. This entry belongs to a study of Graves' ophthalmopathy and Graves' hyperthyroidism. Findings of the study overall: Among expanded thyroid clonotypes above 0.001 frequency, most also occurred in blood. Discrimination between ophthalmopathy and stable hyperthyroidism by a 13-signature model showed 85% to 90% sensitivity and almost 83% specificity.

This CDR3 is 13 amino acids long. V shed 5 bases and J shed 7 bases, with 15 bases lying between them. The sample taken for sequencing was peripheral blood. This TCR was recovered from an adult man with Graves' ophthalmopathy. The chain combines TRBV12-3 or TRBV12-4 with TRBJ2-7; no firm D call. The CDR3 DNA reads TGTGCCAGCAGTCCGGGCCTCGGGTGGGAGCAGTACTTC. This gives the protein CASSPGLGWEQYF.